This TCR beta chain was recovered during a study of T cell responses to AZD1222 COVID-19 vaccine. Study-wide results and limits: Clonal diversity was possibly underestimated, and the donors were mostly white British, with more females. Sampling captured repertoires only after the peak T cell response.

V lost 0 bases, J lost 4 bases, and 5 bases stayed unmatched. The CDR3 contains 15 residues. Germline V gene data show CDR1 as MNHEY and CDR2 as SVGAGI. Sequencing used immunoSEQ multiplex PCR; TCRdb keeps in-frame clones, though not all of them. The sample has over 85,000 clones, almost 90% seen once; the top ten hold roughly 15%. Worth noting for this clone: Its cognate antigen is unknown.

Researchers grouped second doses given at about 4 or about 12 weeks into one pool. This chain uses TRBV6-5 with TRBJ2-7, with 8 bases that match TRBD2. Sequencing was performed on peripheral blood, taken 28 days after the second AZD1222 dose. The TCR comes from an adult who received the AZD1222 COVID-19 vaccine. The CDR3 DNA reads as TGTGCCAGCAGTTACTCAAGCGGGAGTTTATACGAGCAGTACTTC. It specifies CASSYSSGSLYEQYF.